This is a list of T cell receptor beta chains from one sample in a study of T cells in Graves' hyperthyroidism and ophthalmopathy. A single record per CDR3 protein comes from TCRdb applying MiXCR to the multiplex PCR reads. The top ten hold approximately 13% of the sample, which has 400,000 to 500,000 distinct CDR3 sequences, approximately 15% seen once. The sequencing sample was made of blood. The receptors shown here come from a man between 18 and 29 years old with Graves' ophthalmopathy. Both conserved end residues are part of each CDR3. The D gene is left open where the match is weak. A clone size is listed for some rows: how often the clone was seen (once, few, many), or a class if it is expanded.

J gene | V gene | D gene | clone size | CDR3 DNA | CDR3 protein
TRBJ2-5 | TRBV11-2 | TRBD2 | NA | TGTGCCAGCAGCTTAGATGGGCTAGCGGGAGGCCTACACTTC | CASSLDGLAGGLHF
TRBJ1-6 | TRBV6-5 | TRBD1 | NA | TGTGCCAGCAGTTACTCGACGGGGACAGCAAATTCACCCCTCCACTTT | CASSYSTGTANSPLHF
TRBJ2-3 | TRBV29-1 | TRBD2 | many | TGCAGCGTTGGAGGGCTAGCGGCCAGCACAGATACGCAGTATTTT | CSVGGLAASTDTQYF
TRBJ2-7 | TRBV13 | NA | NA | TGTGCCAGCAGCTTCTTGAGGGGCGGGGTGGGCGAGCAGTACTTC | CASSFLRGGVGEQYF
TRBJ1-6 | TRBV15 | NA | NA | TGTGCCACCAGCAGAGTCGACAGCCACTATAATTCACCCCTCCACTTT | CATSRVDSHYNSPLHF
TRBJ1-2 | TRBV29-1 | NA | many | TGCAGCGTTGATGGGGCGGGGGGCAACTATGGCTACACCTTC | CSVDGAGGNYGYTF
TRBJ2-2 | TRBV12-3/TRBV12-4 | NA | NA | TGTGCCAGCAGCCCGTGGGGGGGGGGGGCCTCCGGGGAGCTGTTTTTT | CASSPWGGGASGELFF
TRBJ2-2 | TRBV5-1 | TRBD1 | NA | TGCGCCAGCAGCGTACGATTGACAGGGGTGAACACCGGGGAGCTGTTTTTT | CASSVRLTGVNTGELFF
TRBJ1-1 | TRBV11-3 | NA | many | TGTGCCAGCAGCTTAGCCAGGAACACTGAAGCTTTCTTT | CASSLARNTEAFF
TRBJ1-2 | TRBV6-5 | NA | many | TGTGCCAGCAGTTACTCCGGTACTCTGGCCTATGGCTACACCTTC | CASSYSGTLAYGYTF
TRBJ2-7 | TRBV7-2 | NA | many | TGTGCCAGCAGGCGGGACAGCTCCTACGAGCAGTACTTC | CASRRDSSYEQYF
TRBJ1-1 | TRBV7-8 | NA | many | TGTGCCAGCAGCCCAACCTTCGGTGATGAAGCTTTCTTT | CASSPTFGDEAFF
TRBJ1-1 | TRBV3-1 | NA | many | TGTGCCAGCTTGTCCATGAACACTGAAGCTTTCTTT | CASLSMNTEAFF
TRBJ2-5 | TRBV20-1 | NA | many | TGCAGTGCTAGATTCCAAGAGACCCAGTACTTC | CSARFQETQYF
TRBJ1-1 | TRBV6-6 | TRBD1 | many | TGTGCCAGCAGTTACTTAGGGACAGGGGCAGGCACTGAAGCTTTCTTT | CASSYLGTGAGTEAFF
TRBJ1-3 | TRBV30 | NA | NA | TGTGCCTGGAGCCGGACGGGGAACTCTGGAAACACCATATATTTT | CAWSRTGNSGNTIYF
TRBJ1-1 | TRBV18 | TRBD1 | NA | TGTGCCAGCTCCGGGGACAGGGGCGCAGGGAACACTGAAGCTTTCTTT | CASSGDRGAGNTEAFF
TRBJ2-4 | TRBV9 | NA | few | TGTGCCAGCAGCCCCATGGACAGTCGGTTTACCAAAAACATTCAGTACTTC | CASSPMDSRFTKNIQYF
TRBJ2-3 | TRBV13 | TRBD2 | many | TGTGCCAGCAGCAAGGTCCTAGCGGGGGGCCTGACAGATACGCAGTATTTT | CASSKVLAGGLTDTQYF
TRBJ2-7 | TRBV18 | NA | many | TGTGCCAGCTCATATGGTTCGGGGAGGGAGCAGTACTTC | CASSYGSGREQYF
TRBJ2-6 | TRBV5-6 | NA | NA | TGTGCCAGCAGGGAGGAGGGTTACGGGGCCAACGTCCTGACTTTC | CASREEGYGANVLTF
TRBJ2-7 | TRBV3-1 | TRBD2 | many | TGTGCCAGCACGAGGGCGGGGGGTTACGAGCAGTACTTC | CASTRAGGYEQYF
TRBJ2-2 | TRBV5-1 | NA | few | TGCGCCAGGATGGTCGGGACGGAGAACACCGGGGAGCTGTTTTTT | CARMVGTENTGELFF
TRBJ2-7 | TRBV5-1 | TRBD2 | NA | TGCGCCAGCAGCCTACCGACTAGCGGGTACAATGAGCAGTACTTC | CASSLPTSGYNEQYF
TRBJ1-1 | TRBV10-3 | NA | many | TGTGCCATCAGTGTGGAGGGAGGGAGTACTGAAGCTTTCTTT | CAISVEGGSTEAFF
TRBJ2-5 | TRBV10-3 | NA | NA | TGTGCCATCAGTGGCTACGGTTCCCAAGAGACCCAGTACTTC | CAISGYGSQETQYF
TRBJ2-7 | TRBV20-1 | TRBD2 | NA | TGCAGTGCTGAAGGACTAGCAGTCGAGCAGTACTTC | CSAEGLAVEQYF
TRBJ2-5 | TRBV7-6 | TRBD1 | many | TGTGCCAGCAGCTTAGAGGGGGCAGTCCAAGAGACCCAGTACTTC | CASSLEGAVQETQYF
TRBJ1-1 | TRBV14 | TRBD1 | few | TGTGCCAGCAGCCAAGGTCGAGGACAGGGGAACACTGAAGCTTTCTTT | CASSQGRGQGNTEAFF
TRBJ2-7 | TRBV11-3 | NA | many | TGTGCCAGCAGCCCGCGACGGATTTCCTCCTCCTACGAGCAGTACTTC | CASSPRRISSSYEQYF
TRBJ2-7 | TRBV5-1 | TRBD1 | many | TGCGCCAGCAGCTACCCTGACAGGGATCGCTCCTACGAGCAGTACTTC | CASSYPDRDRSYEQYF